The TCR beta chain under discussion was sequenced for a study of CD8 T cells in Susac syndrome. Study-level points and caveats: CD4+ T cell repertoires in Susac syndrome exhibited no evidence of clonal expansion.

V was shortened by 0 bases and J by 5 bases, with 7 bases between the two germline ends. Germline loops: CDR1 MNHEY, CDR2 SVGAGI. This CDR3 has 14 amino acids. Points on this clonotype: Its cognate antigen is unknown.

Reverse transcription of about 0.5 to 1 ug RNA used random hexamers. The authors amplified TCR beta CDR3 across 54 Vbeta and 13 Jbeta using immunoSEQ multiplex PCR. TCRdb analysed the immunoSEQ multiplex PCR reads with MiXCR anew, one entry per CDR3 protein. The table includes about 180,000 distinct CDR3 sequences, 94% detected once. The sample was CD4+ T cells from PBMCs. The TCR was taken from a human donor with Susac syndrome. The chain links TRBV6-5 to TRBJ1-4; D perhaps matches TRBD1 (5 bases). The CDR3 DNA is TGTGCCAGCAGTTACTCACAGGAAAATGAAAAACTGTTTTTT. Amino acids: CASSYSQENEKLFF.